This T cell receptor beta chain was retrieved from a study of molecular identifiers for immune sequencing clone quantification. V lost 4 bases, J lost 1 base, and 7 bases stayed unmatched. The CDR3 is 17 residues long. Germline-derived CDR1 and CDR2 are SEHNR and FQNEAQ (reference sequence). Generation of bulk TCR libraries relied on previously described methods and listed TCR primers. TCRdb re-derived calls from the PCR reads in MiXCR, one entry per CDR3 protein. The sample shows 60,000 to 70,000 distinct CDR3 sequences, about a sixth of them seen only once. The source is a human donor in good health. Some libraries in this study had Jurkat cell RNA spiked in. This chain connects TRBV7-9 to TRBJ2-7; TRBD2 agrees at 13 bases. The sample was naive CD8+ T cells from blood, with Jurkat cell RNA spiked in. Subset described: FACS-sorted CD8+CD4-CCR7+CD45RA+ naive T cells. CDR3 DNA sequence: TGTGCCAGCAGCTCGGCCAGGACTAGCGGGAGATCCTACGAGCAGTACTTC. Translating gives CASSSARTSGRSYEQYF.